This T cell receptor (beta chain) was captured in a study of shared clonotypes between healthy human individuals. Points on this clone: The antigen is unknown. This same CDR3 is encoded by further DNA sequences in the sample.

CDR1 and CDR2 from the germline V gene are LNHDA and SQIVND (reference sequence). The junction had 6 bases not matched to a gene; V was cut back by 6 bases and J by 4 bases. The CDR3 totals 15 residues. Study-level points and caveats: When compared with the clonotypes that were shared by all four sorted-subset donors, the non-shared clonotypes turned out to have lower generation probabilities. A few donors shared approximately 5% of their naive CD4 clonotypes.

Sequencing was performed with immunoSEQ multiplex PCR; in TCRdb, only in-frame clones are kept and a portion is missing. The data contain a few million clones, roughly 92% of them seen just once; the ten biggest clones take up 0.37%. Sequenced material: naive CD4+ T cells from PBMCs. Described subset: CD45RA+ positively selected. The chain couples TRBV19 to TRBJ2-3, with TRBD2 identical over 11 bases. The clonotype originates from a man aged 18 to 29 in good health. Some clones in this sample may be carry-over from other donors' samples. The CDR3 bases are TGTGCCAGTAGCCGCGGACTAGCGGGTGCAGATACGCAGTATTTT. Translating gives CASSRGLAGADTQYF.